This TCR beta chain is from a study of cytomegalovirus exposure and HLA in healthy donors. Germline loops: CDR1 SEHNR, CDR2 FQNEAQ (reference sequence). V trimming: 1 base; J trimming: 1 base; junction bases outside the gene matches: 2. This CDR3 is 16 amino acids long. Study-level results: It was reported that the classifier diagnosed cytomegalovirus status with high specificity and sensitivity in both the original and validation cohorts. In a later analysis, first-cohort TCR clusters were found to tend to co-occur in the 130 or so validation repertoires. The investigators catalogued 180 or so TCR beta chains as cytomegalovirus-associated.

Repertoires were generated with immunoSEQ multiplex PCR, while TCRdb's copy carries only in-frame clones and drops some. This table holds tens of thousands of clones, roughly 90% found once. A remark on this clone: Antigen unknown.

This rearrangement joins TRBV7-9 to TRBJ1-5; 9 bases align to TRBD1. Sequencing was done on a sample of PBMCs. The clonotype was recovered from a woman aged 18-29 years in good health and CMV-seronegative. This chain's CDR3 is CASSLDRGLSNQPQHF. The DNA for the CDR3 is TGTGCCAGCAGCTTAGACAGGGGGCTAAGCAATCAGCCCCAGCATTTT.